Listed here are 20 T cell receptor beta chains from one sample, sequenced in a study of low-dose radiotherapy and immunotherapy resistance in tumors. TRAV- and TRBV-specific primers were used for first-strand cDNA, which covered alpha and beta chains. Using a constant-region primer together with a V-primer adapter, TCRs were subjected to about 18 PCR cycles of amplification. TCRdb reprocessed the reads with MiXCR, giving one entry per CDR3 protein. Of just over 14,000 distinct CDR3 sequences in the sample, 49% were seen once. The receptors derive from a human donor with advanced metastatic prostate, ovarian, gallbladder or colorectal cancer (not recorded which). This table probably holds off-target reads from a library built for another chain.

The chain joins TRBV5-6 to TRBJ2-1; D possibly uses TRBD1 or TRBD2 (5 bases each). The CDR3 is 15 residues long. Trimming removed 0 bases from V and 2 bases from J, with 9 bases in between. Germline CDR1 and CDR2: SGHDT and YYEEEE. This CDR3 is CASSLGGGAYNEQFF. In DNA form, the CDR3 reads TGTGCCAGCAGCTTGGGTGGGGGAGCCTACAATGAGCAGTTCTTC. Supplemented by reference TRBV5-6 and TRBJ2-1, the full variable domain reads DAGVTQSPTHLIKTRGQQVTLRCSPKSGHDTVSWYQQALGQGPQFIFQYYEEEERQRGNFPDRFSGHQFPNYSSELNVNALLLGDSALYLCASSLGGGAYNEQFFGPGTRLTVL.

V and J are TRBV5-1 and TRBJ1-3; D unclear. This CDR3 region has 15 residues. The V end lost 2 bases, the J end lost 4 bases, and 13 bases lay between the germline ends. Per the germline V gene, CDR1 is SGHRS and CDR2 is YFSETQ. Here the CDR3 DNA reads TGCGCCAGCAGCTTATCGGGGATGGAAGGAAACACCATATATTTT. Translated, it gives CASSLSGMEGNTIYF.

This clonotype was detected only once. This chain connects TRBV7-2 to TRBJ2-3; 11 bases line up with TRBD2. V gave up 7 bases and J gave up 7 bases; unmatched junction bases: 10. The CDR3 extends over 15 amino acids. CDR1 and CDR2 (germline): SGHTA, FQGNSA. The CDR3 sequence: CASTQGLAGGNTQYF. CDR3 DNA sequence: TGTGCCAGCACCCAAGGGCTAGCGGGGGGAAATACGCAGTATTTT.

CDR3 DNA sequence: TGTGCCAGCAGCTCTAATCCCGGGGGAACCGGGGAGCTGTTTTTT. This encodes CASSSNPGGTGELFF. The chain joins TRBV7-2 to TRBJ2-2; TRBD2 might be the D (6 bases). Between the trimmed V and J ends, which lost 4 bases and 5 bases, there was a span of 14 bases. CDR1 and CDR2 (germline): SGHTA, FQGNSA. The CDR3 extends over 15 amino acids. The whole variable domain, filled in from reference TRBV7-2 and TRBJ2-2, reads GAGVSQSPSNKVTEKGKDVELRCDPISGHTALYWYRQSLGQGLEFLIYFQGNSAPDKSGLPSDRFSAERTGGSVSTLTIQRTQQEDSAVYLCASSSNPGGTGELFFGEGSRLTVL.

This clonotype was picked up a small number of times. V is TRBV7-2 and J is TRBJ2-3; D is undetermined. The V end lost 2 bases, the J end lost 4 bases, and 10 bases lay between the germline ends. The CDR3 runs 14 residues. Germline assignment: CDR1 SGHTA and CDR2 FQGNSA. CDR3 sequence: CASSLSLGSDTQYF. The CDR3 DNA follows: TGTGCCAGCAGCTTATCGCTGGGTTCAGATACGCAGTATTTT.

The chain's CDR3 is CASSTQGRENTEAFF. For the CDR3, the DNA is TGCGCCAGCAGCACCCAGGGACGGGAGAACACTGAAGCTTTCTTT. V usage is TRBV5-1 and J usage is TRBJ1-1; the D gene is possibly TRBD1 (5 bases). V was pared by 4 bases and J by 1 base, with 14 bases between. Germline lookup yields CDR1 SGHRS and CDR2 YFSETQ. This CDR3 region has 15 residues.

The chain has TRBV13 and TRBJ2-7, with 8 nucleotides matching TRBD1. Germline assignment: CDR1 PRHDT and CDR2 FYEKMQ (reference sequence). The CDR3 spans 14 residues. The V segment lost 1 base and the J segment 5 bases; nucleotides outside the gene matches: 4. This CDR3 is CASSLAVTGDEQYF. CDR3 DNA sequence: TGTGCCAGCAGCTTAGCGGTGACAGGGGACGAGCAGTACTTC.

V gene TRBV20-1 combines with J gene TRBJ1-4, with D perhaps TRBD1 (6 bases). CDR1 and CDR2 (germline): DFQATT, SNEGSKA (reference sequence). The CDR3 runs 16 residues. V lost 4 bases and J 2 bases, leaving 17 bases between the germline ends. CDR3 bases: TGCAGTGCTAACCCGGGGGGCTCGGCGACTAATGAAAAACTGTTTTTT. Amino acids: CSANPGGSATNEKLFF.

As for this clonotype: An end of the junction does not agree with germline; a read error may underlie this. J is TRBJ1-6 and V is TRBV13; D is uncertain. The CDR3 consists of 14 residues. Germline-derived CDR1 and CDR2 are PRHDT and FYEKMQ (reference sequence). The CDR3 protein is CAMRGRTNAGKSTF. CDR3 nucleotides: TGTGCAATGAGAGGTAGAACCAATGCAGGCAAATCAACCTTT.

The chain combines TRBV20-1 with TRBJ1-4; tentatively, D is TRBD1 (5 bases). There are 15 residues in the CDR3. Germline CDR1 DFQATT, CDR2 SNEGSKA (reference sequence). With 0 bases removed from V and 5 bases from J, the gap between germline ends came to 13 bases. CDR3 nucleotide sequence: TGCAGTGCTAGAGACATGGGGGAATGGAATGAAAAACTGTTTTTT. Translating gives CSARDMGEWNEKLFF.

The CDR3 protein is CASSLQPFPYNSPLHF. The CDR3 nucleotides read TGTGCCAGCAGCCTTCAGCCCTTTCCATATAATTCACCCCTCCACTTT. The chain has TRBV13 and TRBJ1-6; D call uncertain. Germline assignment: CDR1 PRHDT and CDR2 FYEKMQ (reference sequence). V lost 5 bases, J lost 4 bases, and 15 bases lay in between. CDR3 size: 16 residues.

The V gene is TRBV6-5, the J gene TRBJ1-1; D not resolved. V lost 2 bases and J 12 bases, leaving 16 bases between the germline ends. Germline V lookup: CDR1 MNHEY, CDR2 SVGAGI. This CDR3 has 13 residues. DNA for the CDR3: TGTGCCAGCAGTTACCTCGGACCCGATCCAACTTTCTTT. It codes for CASSYLGPDPTFF.

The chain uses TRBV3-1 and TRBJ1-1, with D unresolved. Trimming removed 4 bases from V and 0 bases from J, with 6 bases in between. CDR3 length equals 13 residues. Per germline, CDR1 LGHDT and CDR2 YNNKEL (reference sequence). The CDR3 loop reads CASSPLLNTEAFF. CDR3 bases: TGTGCCAGCAGCCCGCTGTTGAACACTGAAGCTTTCTTT.

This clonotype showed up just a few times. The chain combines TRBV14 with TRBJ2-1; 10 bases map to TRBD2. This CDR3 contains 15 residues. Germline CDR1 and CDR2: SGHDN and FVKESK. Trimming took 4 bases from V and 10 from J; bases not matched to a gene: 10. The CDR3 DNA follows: TGTGCCAGCAGCCGGGGACTAGCGAGGTTTGGCGAGCAGTTCTTC. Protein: CASSRGLARFGEQFF.

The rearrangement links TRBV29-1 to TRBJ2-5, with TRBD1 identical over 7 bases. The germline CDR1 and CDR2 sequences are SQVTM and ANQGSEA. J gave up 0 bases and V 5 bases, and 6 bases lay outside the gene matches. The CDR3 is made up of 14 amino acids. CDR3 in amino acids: CSVRGQRDQETQYF. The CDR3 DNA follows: TGCAGCGTTCGGGGACAGAGAGACCAAGAGACCCAGTACTTC.

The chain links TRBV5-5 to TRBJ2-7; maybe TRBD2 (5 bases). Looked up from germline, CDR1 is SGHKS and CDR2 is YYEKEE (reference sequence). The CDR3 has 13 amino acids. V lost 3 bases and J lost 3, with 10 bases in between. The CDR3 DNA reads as TGTGCCAGCAGCTCCGGGGTCCTCTACGAGCAGTACTTC. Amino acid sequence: CASSSGVLYEQYF.

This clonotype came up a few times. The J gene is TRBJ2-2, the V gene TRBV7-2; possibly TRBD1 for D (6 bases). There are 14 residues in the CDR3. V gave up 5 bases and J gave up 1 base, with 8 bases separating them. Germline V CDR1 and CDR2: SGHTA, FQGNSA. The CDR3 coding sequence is TGTGCCAGCAGCCCGGACAGGAACACCGGGGAGCTGTTTTTT. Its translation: CASSPDRNTGELFF.

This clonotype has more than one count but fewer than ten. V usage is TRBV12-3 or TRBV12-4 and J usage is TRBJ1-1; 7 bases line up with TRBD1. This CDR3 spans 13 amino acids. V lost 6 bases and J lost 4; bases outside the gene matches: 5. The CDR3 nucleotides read TGTGCCAGCAGAGAACAGGGGTTCACTGAAGCTTTCTTT. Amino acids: CASREQGFTEAFF.

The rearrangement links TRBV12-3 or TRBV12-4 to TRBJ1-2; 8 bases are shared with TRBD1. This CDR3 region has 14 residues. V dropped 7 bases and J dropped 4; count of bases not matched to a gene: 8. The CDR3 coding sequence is TGTGCCAGCACACCCCCAGGGGGCGGCTATGGCTACACCTTC. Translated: CASTPPGGGYGYTF.

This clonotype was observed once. This CDR3 reads CASSQAGTLDTQYF. The CDR3 DNA reads TGCGCCAGCAGCCAAGCAGGGACCTTGGATACGCAGTATTTT. J is TRBJ2-3 and V is TRBV4-1; TRBD1 or TRBD2 may be the D gene (5 bases each). Germline V gene sequence: CDR1 MGHRA, CDR2 YSYEKL. V shed 1 base and J shed 6 bases, with 11 bases lying between them. There are 14 residues in the CDR3.